This is a list of T cell receptor beta chains from one sample in a study of cytomegalovirus exposure and HLA in healthy donors. Sequenced by immunoSEQ multiplex PCR; TCRdb stores in-frame clones only, minus some. The data contain around 150,000 clones, around 82% of them singletons. The source material was PBMCs. The receptors were sampled from a man aged 50-60 years in good health and CMV-seronegative. Both conserved end residues are part of each CDR3. The D gene is left open where the match is weak. Size is omitted from some rows. Given values are once, few, many or a class for expanded clones.

CDR3	DNA	size	J	V	D
CASSLAWVERMNTEAFF	TGTGCCAGCAGCTTAGCCTGGGTCGAGAGGATGAACACTGAAGCTTTCTTT	.	TRBJ1-1	TRBV7-2	.
CASSRPLQRGGQETQYF	TGTGCCAGCAGTCGACCCCTCCAGCGGGGGGGCCAAGAGACCCAGTACTTC	.	TRBJ2-5	TRBV28	TRBD2
CASSALTGNYGYTF	TGTGCCAGCAGTGCCTTGACAGGGAACTATGGCTACACCTTC	.	TRBJ1-2	TRBV6-1	TRBD1
CASRAGASNEKLFF	TGTGCCAGCAGGGCAGGGGCTTCAAATGAAAAACTGTTTTTT	few	TRBJ1-4	TRBV7-9	.
CASSRGQGQMISNQPQHF	TGTGCCAGCAGCAGGGGACAGGGGCAGATGATTAGCAATCAGCCCCAGCATTTT	.	TRBJ1-5	TRBV7-9	TRBD1
CASSLDSAQGRGSNEQFF	TGTGCCAGCAGCTTAGACTCGGCGCAGGGGAGAGGTAGCAATGAGCAGTTCTTC	.	TRBJ2-1	TRBV11-3	.
CASSAGQGVDTIYF	TGCGCCAGCAGCGCCGGACAGGGCGTAGACACCATATATTTT	.	TRBJ1-3	TRBV5-1	TRBD1
CAWSARGRREQFF	TGTGCCTGGAGTGCGCGGGGGCGGCGTGAGCAGTTCTTC	few	TRBJ2-1	TRBV30	.
CASSTDRGGYTF	TGTGCCAGCAGCACCGACAGGGGTGGCTACACCTTC	.	TRBJ1-2	TRBV7-9	TRBD1
CASSSDRGSEKLFF	TGTGCCAGCAGCTCGGACAGGGGGAGCGAAAAACTGTTTTTT	.	TRBJ1-4	TRBV5-4	TRBD1
CASSRTGPNTGELFF	TGCGCCAGCAGCAGGACAGGACCAAACACCGGGGAGCTGTTTTTT	.	TRBJ2-2	TRBV5-1	TRBD1
CASSPDLAGSAYEQYF	TGTGCCAGCAGCCCGGACCTAGCGGGGTCCGCCTACGAGCAGTACTTC	.	TRBJ2-7	TRBV7-6	TRBD2
CASSLDRGLVSRGGNTIYF	TGTGCCAGCAGCTTGGACAGGGGGCTTGTATCTCGGGGCGGAAACACCATATATTTT	.	TRBJ1-3	TRBV11-2	TRBD1
CASSTTSGGVITDTQYF	TGTGCCAGCAGCACCACTAGCGGGGGGGTGATCACAGATACGCAGTATTTT	.	TRBJ2-3	TRBV7-2	TRBD2
CASSELLEKLFF	TGTGCCAGCAGTGAGTTACTTGAAAAACTGTTTTTT	.	TRBJ1-4	TRBV2	.
CASSRREGGSGNTIYF	TGTGCCAGCAGCCGCAGGGAGGGGGGCTCTGGAAACACCATATATTTT	once	TRBJ1-3	TRBV7-2	.
CASSPSGGYTGELFF	TGTGCCAGCAGCCCCTCGGGGGGGTACACCGGGGAGCTGTTTTTT	.	TRBJ2-2	TRBV9	TRBD2
CATDRVSYEQYF	TGTGCCACGGACAGGGTCTCCTACGAGCAGTACTTC	.	TRBJ2-7	TRBV2	TRBD1
CASSLRTGVGEQYF	TGTGCCAGCAGCCTTCGGACAGGGGTTGGCGAGCAGTACTTC	.	TRBJ2-7	TRBV28	TRBD1
CASSWGQMGQGGYNEQFF	TGCGCCAGCAGCTGGGGGCAAATGGGACAGGGCGGCTACAATGAGCAGTTCTTC	.	TRBJ2-1	TRBV5-1	TRBD1
CASSETGEVDF	TGTGCCAGCAGCGAAACAGGGGAGGTGGACTTC	.	TRBJ2-5	TRBV2	.
CATSRERVGQRTGELFF	TGTGCCACCAGCAGAGAACGGGTGGGGCAGCGCACCGGGGAGCTGTTTTTT	.	TRBJ2-2	TRBV15	.
CASSQLAGSSYEQYF	TGTGCCAGTAGTCAACTAGCGGGAAGCTCCTACGAGCAGTACTTC	.	TRBJ2-7	TRBV19	TRBD2
CASSQSLYRGRIDGYTF	TGTGCCAGCAGCCAATCCTTATACAGGGGGCGCATAGATGGCTACACCTTC	.	TRBJ1-2	TRBV14	TRBD1
CASSLEDSWGNNEQFF	TGTGCCAGCAGCTTAGAGGACAGCTGGGGCAACAATGAGCAGTTCTTC	medium-sized	TRBJ2-1	TRBV11-2	.
CASMKGGGGYQPQHF	TGTGCCAGCATGAAAGGAGGGGGGGGTTATCAGCCCCAGCATTTT	.	TRBJ1-5	TRBV28	.
CASTPSGRVETEAFF	TGCGCCAGCACCCCTTCCGGCAGGGTCGAGACTGAAGCTTTCTTT	.	TRBJ1-1	TRBV5-1	.
CASSPGTPSYEQYF	TGCGCCAGCAGCCCCGGGACACCCTCCTACGAGCAGTACTTC	.	TRBJ2-7	TRBV5-1	.
CASSGGQGNTEAFF	TGTGCCAGCAGCGGCGGACAGGGGAACACTGAAGCTTTCTTT	.	TRBJ1-1	TRBV9	TRBD1
CASESTGQGVQPQHF	TGTGCCAGTGAATCTACGGGACAGGGGGTGCAGCCCCAGCATTTT	.	TRBJ1-5	TRBV19	TRBD1
CASSLSTGPKRAFF	TGTGCCAGCAGTCTGTCGACAGGTCCTAAAAGAGCTTTCTTT	.	TRBJ1-1	TRBV28	.
CAWNKGGAWDTEAFF	TGTGCCTGGAACAAAGGAGGGGCGTGGGACACTGAAGCTTTCTTT	.	TRBJ1-1	TRBV30	.
CASSQEQGAGEQYF	TGCGCCAGCAGCCAAGAACAGGGGGCGGGCGAGCAGTACTTC	.	TRBJ2-7	TRBV4-1	TRBD1
CASSLDPRGEQFF	TGTGCCAGCAGCTTAGATCCGCGGGGTGAGCAGTTCTTC	.	TRBJ2-1	TRBV7-9	.
CASRRGDSNQPQHF	TGTGCCAGCAGAAGAGGAGATAGCAATCAGCCCCAGCATTTT	once	TRBJ1-5	TRBV6-5	.
CASSSGTSVDNEQFF	TGTGCCAGCAGCTCAGGGACTAGCGTAGACAATGAGCAGTTCTTC	.	TRBJ2-1	TRBV7-3	TRBD2
CASSATAQETQYF	TGTGCCAGCAGCGCGACAGCACAAGAGACCCAGTACTTC	.	TRBJ2-5	TRBV13	.
CASSPRGNTEAFF	TGTGCCAGCAGCCCCCGGGGGAACACTGAAGCTTTCTTT	.	TRBJ1-1	TRBV9	.
CASSPAGQGGLGEAFF	TGCGCCAGCAGCCCGGCGGGACAGGGAGGATTAGGTGAAGCTTTCTTT	once	TRBJ1-1	TRBV5-1	TRBD1
CASSPGDSQETQYF	TGCGCCAGCAGCCCAGGGGACAGTCAAGAGACCCAGTACTTC	.	TRBJ2-5	TRBV5-1	TRBD1
CASSLIRPNTGELFF	TGTGCCAGCAGCTTAATCAGGCCGAACACCGGGGAGCTGTTTTTT	.	TRBJ2-2	TRBV11-2	.
CASSPRTSGGYDGELFF	TGTGCCAGCAGCCCACGGACTAGCGGGGGGTATGACGGGGAGCTGTTTTTT	.	TRBJ2-2	TRBV4-2	TRBD2
CASGFAGSYEQYF	TGTGCCAGCGGGTTTGCGGGGTCCTACGAGCAGTACTTC	once	TRBJ2-7	TRBV28	.
CASSPGTASTDTQYF	TGTGCCAGCTCCCCCGGGACAGCAAGCACAGATACGCAGTATTTT	few	TRBJ2-3	TRBV5-8	TRBD1